This T cell receptor (beta chain) was sequenced in a study of cytomegalovirus exposure and HLA in healthy donors. Study-wide results and caveats: Many donors shared some public TCRs, even though most TCR sequences were rare. Presence/absence analyses assumed roughly uniform sequencing depth across donors.

With respect to this clone: Its matching antigen is unknown.

The PCR ran on 60 Vbeta and 13 Jbeta primers. TCRdb's table, derived via immunoSEQ multiplex PCR, lists solely in-frame clones and lacks some. The sample holds approximately 210,000 clones, roughly 77% seen once. The germline CDR1 and CDR2 sequences are MDHEN and SYDVKM. There are 13 residues in the CDR3. The V and J ends lost 4 bases and 8 bases, in that order; junction bases with no gene match: 7. This sequence was found in a woman between 50 and 59 years old in good health and CMV-seronegative. Sequencing was done on a sample of PBMCs. The V gene is TRBV28, the J gene TRBJ1-2; TRBD1 matches at 7 bases. CDR3: CASSSGQVGGYTF. The CDR3, as DNA: TGTGCCAGCAGTTCCGGACAGGTGGGAGGCTACACCTTC.